Shown below are 16 T cell receptor beta chains from a single sample sequenced in a study of shared clonotypes between healthy human individuals. Terminally differentiated effector memory CD45RA+ cells were excluded by CCR7 positive selection of CD45RO-negative cells. TCRdb keeps only in-frame clones here, not all; method: immunoSEQ multiplex PCR. The sample consists of hundreds of thousands of clones, roughly 92% of them appearing once. The source material was naive CD8+ T cells sorted from blood. The source of these receptors is a man in his thirties or forties in good health.

The chain combines TRBV7-9 with TRBJ2-7; 7 positions match TRBD2. This CDR3 comprises 14 residues. The V segment lost 1 base and the J segment 5 bases; nucleotides outside the gene matches: 5. Germline V lookup: CDR1 SEHNR, CDR2 FQNEAQ (reference sequence). CDR3 in DNA: TGTGCCAGCAGCTTAGTGGCAGGGAGGGACGAGCAGTACTTC. Translating it yields CASSLVAGRDEQYF.

The rearrangement joins TRBV5-1 to TRBJ1-1; tentatively, D is TRBD1 (6 bases). Germline CDR1 SGHRS, CDR2 YFSETQ. This CDR3 is 18 amino acids long. The V and J ends lost 4 bases and 0 bases respectively, with 22 bases between them. CDR3 residues: CASSLKRGTGHMNTEAFF. DNA for the CDR3: TGCGCCAGCAGCCTAAAAAGAGGCACAGGGCACATGAACACTGAAGCTTTCTTT.

The chain recombines TRBV27 with TRBJ1-2; 7 bases match TRBD1. Per the germline V gene, CDR1 is MNHEY and CDR2 is SMNVEV (reference sequence). Germline trimming cut 3 bases from V and 7 bases from J; bases unmatched to any gene: 5. The CDR3 has 13 amino acids. The CDR3 DNA reads as TGTGCCAGCAGTTTTAGGGGGCTCTCTGGCTACACCTTC. Translated: CASSFRGLSGYTF.

This clone was observed a handful of times. The gene calls are TRBV29-1 and TRBJ2-2; weak D call: TRBD2 (6 bases). Germline V gene data show CDR1 as SQVTM and CDR2 as ANQGSEA. This CDR3 has 12 amino acids. V was clipped by 6 bases and J by 6 bases, with 11 bases between them. CDR3 sequence reads: CSVTRDAGELFF. The DNA of the CDR3 is TGCAGCGTAACGCGGGATGCCGGGGAGCTGTTTTTT.

J is TRBJ1-2 and V is TRBV9; D is uncertain. V lost 4 bases and J lost 4, with 14 bases in between. Germline V gives CDR1 SGDLS, CDR2 YYNGEE. The CDR3 has 14 residues. CDR3 sequence reads: CASSPPTGSYGYTF. For the CDR3, the DNA is TGTGCCAGCAGCCCCCCGACGGGTAGCTATGGCTACACCTTC.

The chain combines TRBV27 with TRBJ2-1; TRBD2 matches 10 bases. With 3 bases clipped from V and 3 bases from J, the junction kept 2 bases outside the gene matches. This CDR3 region has 15 residues. The V gene's germline CDR1 is MNHEY and CDR2 SMNVEV (reference sequence). This chain's CDR3 is CASSFIAGGYNEQFF. For the CDR3, the DNA is TGTGCCAGCAGTTTTATAGCGGGAGGCTACAATGAGCAGTTCTTC.

This chain uses TRBV5-5 with TRBJ2-1; tentatively, D is TRBD1 or TRBD2 (6 bases each). Germline V gene lookup returns CDR1 SGHKS and CDR2 YYEKEE (reference sequence). The germline V and J ends were trimmed by 4 bases and 4 bases, with 15 bases remaining between them. CDR3 length: 15 residues. CDR3 DNA: TGTGCCAGCAGCGCCTCGGGGGCGCGGTACAATGAGCAGTTCTTC. Its protein product is CASSASGARYNEQFF.

V is TRBV2 and J is TRBJ1-1; D is undetermined. The germline V gene encodes CDR1 SNHLY and CDR2 FYNNEI. The CDR3 runs 11 residues. V lost 7 bases and J lost 6, with 9 bases in between. Here the CDR3 reads CASTLLPEAFF. Written as DNA, the CDR3 is TGTGCCAGCACCCTCCTCCCTGAAGCTTTCTTT.

The V and J genes are TRBV4-1 and TRBJ2-7, with D possibly matching TRBD2 (6 bases). The germline gives CDR1 MGHRA, CDR2 YSYEKL. The CDR3 loop spans 14 amino acids. V shed 1 base and J shed 4 bases, with 11 bases lying between them. In DNA, the CDR3 is TGCGCCAGCAGCCAAGCGGGGGTCAGTTACGAGCAGTACTTC. It is translated as CASSQAGVSYEQYF.

About this clone: Mismatch with germline at one junction end may stem from a read error. The genes are TRBV9 and TRBJ2-1; 7 positions agree with TRBD2. Germline V lookup: CDR1 SGDLS, CDR2 YYNGEE. The CDR3 has 15 residues. The DNA for the CDR3 is TGTGCCAGCAGCGCTGGACTAGGATCCTCCAATGAGCAGTTCTTC. Translation: CASSAGLGSSNEQFF.

The rearrangement joins TRBV29-1 to TRBJ2-3; TRBD2 matches 9 bases. The CDR3 has 14 residues. The germline V gene encodes CDR1 SQVTM and CDR2 ANQGSEA. V dropped 2 bases and J dropped 6; count of bases not matched to a gene: 6. The CDR3 spells CSVELAGLGDTQYF. The CDR3, as DNA: TGCAGCGTTGAACTAGCGGGGCTGGGGGATACGCAGTATTTT.

The chain is built from TRBV30 and TRBJ2-1, with D possibly being TRBD2 (5 bases). V was trimmed by 5 bases and J by 4 bases, leaving 15 bases between them. The CDR3 totals 14 residues. From germline, CDR1 is GTSNPN and CDR2 SVGIG (reference sequence). This CDR3 is CAWGGINLYNEQFF. The CDR3 region has the DNA TGTGCCTGGGGAGGAATTAATTTGTACAATGAGCAGTTCTTC.

The chain recombines TRBV4-3 with TRBJ2-7; 10 bases are a match to TRBD1. CDR1 and CDR2 (germline): LGHNA, YSLEER. There are 18 residues in the CDR3. Trimming removed 0 bases from V and 0 bases from J; junction bases left unmatched: 8. For the CDR3, the DNA is TGCGCCAGCAGCCAAGATAGGGGGACAGGGGAGCTCTCCTACGAGCAGTACTTC. This encodes CASSQDRGTGELSYEQYF.

The chain is built from TRBV7-2 and TRBJ1-2, with D possibly TRBD1 on 6 matching bases. V shed 5 bases and J shed 2 bases, with 12 bases lying between them. Germline CDR1 is SGHTA and CDR2 is FQGNSA. The CDR3 spans 14 residues. CDR3 amino acids: CASSRTDSNYGYTF. Here the CDR3 DNA reads TGTGCCAGCAGCCGAACGGACAGCAACTATGGCTACACCTTC.

The V call is TRBV28, the J call TRBJ2-2; maybe TRBD2 (5 bases). Germline V lookup: CDR1 MDHEN, CDR2 SYDVKM. Trimming left V 11 bases short and J 5 bases short, with 15 bases between. CDR3 size: 13 residues. The CDR3 loop reads CASRGRSTGELFF. The CDR3 DNA is TGTGCCTCCCGGGGTCGTAGTACCGGGGAGCTGTTTTTT. Looking up the rest from reference TRBV28 and TRBJ2-2 gives the full variable domain: DVKVTQSSRYLVKRTGEKVFLECVQDMDHENMFWYRQDPGLGLRLIYFSYDVKMKEKGDIPEGYSVSREKKERFSLILESASTNQTSMYLCASRGRSTGELFFGEGSRLTVL.

The chain is built from TRBV27 and TRBJ2-7; 9 bases are a match to TRBD1. Germline CDR1 is MNHEY and CDR2 is SMNVEV (reference sequence). The CDR3 totals 15 residues. Unmatched junction bases numbered 6, after V lost 5 bases and J lost 1 base. The CDR3 spells CASSPSGTGSYEQYF. For the CDR3, the DNA is TGTGCCAGCAGTCCATCCGGGACAGGGTCCTACGAGCAGTACTTC.